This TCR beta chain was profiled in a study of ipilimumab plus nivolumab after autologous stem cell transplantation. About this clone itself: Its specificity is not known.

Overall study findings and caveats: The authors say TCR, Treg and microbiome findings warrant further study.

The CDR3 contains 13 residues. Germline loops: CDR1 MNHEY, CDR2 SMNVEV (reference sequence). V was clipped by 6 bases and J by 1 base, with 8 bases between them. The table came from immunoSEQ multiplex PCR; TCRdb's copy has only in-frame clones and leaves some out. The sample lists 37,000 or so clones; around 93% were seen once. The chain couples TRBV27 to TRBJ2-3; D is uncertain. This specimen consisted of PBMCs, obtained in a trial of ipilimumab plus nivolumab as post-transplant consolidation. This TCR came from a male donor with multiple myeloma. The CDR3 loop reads CASRNAGTDTQYF. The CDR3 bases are TGTGCCAGCAGGAACGCAGGCACAGATACGCAGTATTTT.